This TCR beta chain was recovered during a study of T cell repertoires in cytomegalovirus infection. In its sample, this clonotype was seen a few times. Its antigen is as yet unknown. Study-wide results and caveats: Predominance within the ex vivo response was attributable to HLA-C-restricted CMV-specific TCR beta clonotypes. Carriers of CMV and the relevant HLA type were discriminated by public TCR beta frequency.

TCRdb redid the calling of the reads with MiXCR, one entry per CDR3 protein. Of some 700,000 distinct CDR3 sequences listed, approximately 40% are singletons. V lost 4 bases and J lost 4; bases outside the gene matches: 5. CDR1 LNHDA and CDR2 SQIVND come from the germline V gene (reference sequence). The CDR3 is made up of 14 amino acids. Material for sequencing was PBMCs. The receptor comes from a human donor in good health (CMV status not recorded). Some clones in this sample may be carry-over from other donors' samples. J is TRBJ2-3 and V is TRBV19; 7 bases map to TRBD2. CDR3 amino acids: CASSKRERADTQYF. The CDR3 DNA sequence: TGTGCCAGTAGTAAGCGGGAACGAGCAGATACGCAGTATTTT.